Below are 28 T cell receptor beta chains sequenced from a single sample in a study of blood T cell repertoires in COVID-19. The protocol was immunoSEQ multiplex PCR, while the TCRdb copy is restricted to in-frame clones and leaves out a portion. The sample has over 200,000 clones, about 90% seen once. The sequenced sample was peripheral blood. The receptors derive from a man between 40 and 49 years old with active or convalescent COVID-19.

As concerns this clone: The sample holds other DNA sequences that translate to the same CDR3. The chain combines TRBV5-1 with TRBJ2-1, with D maybe TRBD2 (5 bases). In germline, CDR1 is SGHRS, CDR2 YFSETQ. The CDR3 is made up of 15 amino acids. Trimming stripped 0 bases from V and 4 bases from J, with 11 bases between. The CDR3 region has the DNA TGCGCCAGCAGCTTGGCCGGACTGGATTACAATGAGCAGTTCTTC. As protein: CASSLAGLDYNEQFF.

The chain is built from TRBV5-6 and TRBJ1-1; TRBD1 matches at 9 bases. The CDR3 runs to 15 residues. The ends lost 5 bases at V and 5 bases at J; junction bases unmatched: 10. CDR1 and CDR2 (germline): SGHDT, YYEEEE. The CDR3 nucleotides are TGTGCCAGCAGATTAACCGGGACAGGGTATACTGAAGCTTTCTTT. It translates to CASRLTGTGYTEAFF.

The chain joins TRBV27 to TRBJ1-2; 8 nucleotides match TRBD1. The CDR3 runs 14 residues. Germline CDR1 is MNHEY and CDR2 is SMNVEV (reference sequence). Trimming at V came to 5 bases and at J to 3 bases, leaving 5 bases not matched to a gene. The CDR3 is CASSADRADYGYTF. The CDR3 DNA follows: TGTGCCAGCAGTGCGGACAGGGCTGACTATGGCTACACCTTC.

This chain uses TRBV4-1 with TRBJ2-7; D may be TRBD2 (6 bases). The germline CDR1 and CDR2 sequences are MGHRA and YSYEKL. V was clipped by 4 bases and J by 2 bases, with 12 bases between them. This CDR3 is 14 amino acids long. The CDR3 reads CASSPRDTAYEQYF. Here the CDR3 DNA reads TGCGCCAGCAGCCCGCGGGATACAGCCTACGAGCAGTACTTC.

J is TRBJ2-7 and V is TRBV27; the match to TRBD1 covers 11 bases. Per germline, CDR1 MNHEY and CDR2 SMNVEV (reference sequence). Unmatched junction bases numbered 9, after V lost 4 bases and J lost 7 bases. There are 15 residues in the CDR3. CDR3 in amino acids: CASSYGQGAMGEQYF. The DNA of the CDR3 is TGTGCCAGCAGTTACGGACAGGGGGCGATGGGAGAGCAGTACTTC.

The chain uses TRBV5-4 and TRBJ1-1, with D tentatively TRBD1 (6 bases). V lost 2 bases, J lost 5 bases, and 13 bases lay in between. CDR3 length equals 14 residues. Germline V gives CDR1 SGHNT, CDR2 YYREEE (reference sequence). For the CDR3, the DNA is TGTGCCAGCAGCTTAAAGGGACAACGGACTGAAGCTTTCTTT. It yields the protein CASSLKGQRTEAFF.

CDR3 coding DNA: TGTGCCACCAGCCAGGGGAGCTCCTATAATTCACCCCTCCACTTT. Translating gives CATSQGSSYNSPLHF. The chain combines TRBV15 with TRBJ1-6; TRBD1 might be the D (6 bases). The CDR3 is 15 amino acids. Trimming pared 5 bases from V and 0 bases from J, leaving 8 bases between. Germline-derived CDR1 and CDR2 are LNHNV and YYDKDF (reference sequence).

The V and J genes are TRBV4-1 and TRBJ1-2; D perhaps matches TRBD1 (6 bases). Per germline, CDR1 MGHRA and CDR2 YSYEKL. The CDR3 spans 15 residues. Trimming left V 1 base short and J 0 bases short, with 9 bases between. CDR3 sequence (DNA): TGCGCCAGCAGCCAAGTGGACAGCACTAACTATGGCTACACCTTC. This codes for CASSQVDSTNYGYTF.

The J gene is TRBJ1-5, the V gene TRBV6-6, with D unclear. Germline CDR1 and CDR2: MNHNY and SVGAGI (reference sequence). Between the trimmed V and J ends, which lost 6 bases and 8 bases, there was a span of 11 bases. The CDR3 has 12 amino acids. CDR3 sequence reads: CASRMVPEPQHF. The CDR3 nucleotides are TGTGCCAGCAGGATGGTACCGGAGCCCCAGCATTTT.

The CDR3 bases are TGTGCCACCAGTGACCAGGGATACAATGAGCAGTTCTTC. It encodes CATSDQGYNEQFF. This chain links TRBV24-1 with TRBJ2-1, with a possible D match to TRBD1 (5 bases). Germline lookup yields CDR1 KGHDR and CDR2 SFDVKD. The CDR3 consists of 13 residues. V gave up 4 bases and J gave up 4 bases, with 7 bases separating them.

CDR3 DNA: TGTGCCAGCAGTTTACGGGGAGCGGGTCATGAGCAGTTCTTC. Translating gives CASSLRGAGHEQFF. V gene TRBV27 combines with J gene TRBJ2-1; weak D call: TRBD2 (6 bases). Germline CDR1 MNHEY, CDR2 SMNVEV (reference sequence). The CDR3 runs 14 residues. The V gene lost 2 bases and the J gene lost 8 bases, with 13 bases spanning the gap.

The rearrangement joins TRBV3-1 (or the pseudogene TRBV3-2) to TRBJ2-7; the D gene is possibly TRBD1 (6 bases). Per the germline V gene, CDR1 is LGHDT and CDR2 is YNNKEL (reference sequence). CDR3 size: 14 residues. Trimming removed 5 bases at V and 0 bases at J, with 11 bases between. In DNA form, the CDR3 reads TGTGCCAGCAGCACCCAGGGGAGCTCCTACGAGCAGTACTTC. Protein sequence: CASSTQGSSYEQYF.

V gene TRBV27 combines with J gene TRBJ1-6; D is unclear. CDR1 and CDR2 from the germline V gene are MNHEY and SMNVEV (reference sequence). The CDR3 length is 14 residues. With 0 bases removed from V and 9 bases from J, the gap between germline ends came to 9 bases. In DNA, the CDR3 is TGTGCCAGCAGTTTATCTGAGGGCGGTTCACCCCTCCACTTT. Translating gives CASSLSEGGSPLHF.

This rearrangement joins TRBV28 to TRBJ2-5, with D unresolved. V lost 3 bases, J lost 5 bases, and 7 bases lay in between. Per the germline V gene, CDR1 is MDHEN and CDR2 is SYDVKM. The CDR3 has 12 residues. This chain's CDR3 is CASSLGQETQYF. The CDR3 DNA follows: TGTGCCAGCAGTTTGGGCCAGGAGACCCAGTACTTC.

V is TRBV6-1 and J is TRBJ2-5, with TRBD1 matching 7 bases. CDR3 length: 17 residues. The germline V gene encodes CDR1 MNHNS and CDR2 SASEGT. V lost 2 bases, J lost 3 bases, and 12 bases stayed unmatched. The CDR3 coding sequence is TGTGCCAGCAGTGAATTAGGGGGACAGCGGATCAAAGAGACCCAGTACTTC. Its translation is CASSELGGQRIKETQYF.

This rearrangement joins TRBV5-1 to TRBJ1-5, with D perhaps TRBD1 (5 bases). The CDR3 spans 13 residues. Trimming took 2 bases from V and 4 from J, leaving 7 bases between them. Per the germline V gene, CDR1 is SGHRS and CDR2 is YFSETQ. The CDR3 region is CASSLQENQPQHF. DNA for the CDR3: TGCGCCAGCAGCTTACAGGAAAATCAGCCCCAGCATTTT. Variable domain in full (rest from reference TRBV5-1 and TRBJ1-5): KAGVTQTPRYLIKTRGQQVTLSCSPISGHRSVSWYQQTPGQGLQFLFEYFSETQRNKGNFPGRFSGRQFSNSRSEMNVSTLELGDSALYLCASSLQENQPQHFGDGTRLSIL.

The chain joins TRBV15 to TRBJ2-3; 7 nucleotides agree with TRBD2. The V gene's germline CDR1 is LNHNV and CDR2 YYDKDF (reference sequence). The CDR3 extends over 14 amino acids. The V gene end was trimmed by 1 base and the J gene end by 6 bases; junction bases not matched to a gene: 4. CDR3 in DNA: TGTGCCACCAGCAGAGTCCAGGGAGGGGATACGCAGTATTTT. It translates to CATSRVQGGDTQYF.

The chain recombines TRBV11-2 with TRBJ1-1; no clear D. The CDR3 totals 15 residues. The germline V gene has CDR1 SGHAT and CDR2 FQNNGV. Trimming took off 2 bases at V and 0 bases at J, with 10 bases between the two ends. This CDR3 reads CASSLRGMVNTEAFF. Written as DNA, the CDR3 is TGTGCCAGCAGCTTAAGAGGGATGGTGAACACTGAAGCTTTCTTT.

The chain combines TRBV7-2 with TRBJ2-7; 9 nucleotides match TRBD2. The germline V gene has CDR1 SGHTA and CDR2 FQGNSA. V was clipped by 5 bases and J by 0 bases; unmatched bases: 11. CDR3 length: 17 amino acids. CDR3: CASSRRGGGGVSYEQYF. In DNA form, the CDR3 reads TGTGCCAGCAGCCGGCGGGGAGGCGGGGGGGTCTCCTACGAGCAGTACTTC.

This chain links TRBV11-1 with TRBJ1-1; 7 bases line up with TRBD1. Germline assignment: CDR1 SGHAT and CDR2 FQDESV (reference sequence). The V gene end was trimmed by 4 bases and the J gene end by 12 bases; junction bases not matched to a gene: 5. This CDR3 spans 11 amino acids. The CDR3 reads CASSYRDRTFF. As DNA, the CDR3 is TGTGCCAGCAGCTACCGGGACAGAACTTTCTTT.

The chain combines TRBV11-2 with TRBJ2-5; TRBD2 matches 12 bases. In germline, CDR1 is SGHAT, CDR2 FQNNGV. The CDR3 has 16 residues. The ends lost 5 bases at V and 0 bases at J; junction bases unmatched: 4. The CDR3: CASSAGTSGYQETQYF. Here the CDR3 DNA reads TGTGCCAGCAGCGCCGGGACTAGCGGGTACCAAGAGACCCAGTACTTC.

The chain carries TRBV29-1 and TRBJ1-3; possible D gene TRBD1, 6 bases. Germline-derived CDR1 and CDR2 are SQVTM and ANQGSEA. This CDR3 has 14 amino acids. Trimming removed 3 bases at V and 4 bases at J, with 13 bases between. CDR3 region: CSVDSGGAGNTIYF. CDR3 DNA: TGCAGCGTTGATTCTGGGGGCGCCGGAAACACCATATATTTT.

This chain uses TRBV13 with TRBJ2-5, with TRBD1 matching 7 bases. Trimming at V came to 2 bases and at J to 0 bases, leaving 12 bases not matched to a gene. The CDR3 consists of 18 residues. Germline-derived CDR1 and CDR2 are PRHDT and FYEKMQ (reference sequence). The chain's CDR3 is CASSLQGFGTANQETQYF. In nucleotides, the CDR3 is TGTGCCAGCAGCTTACAAGGGTTTGGGACAGCAAACCAAGAGACCCAGTACTTC. Full variable domain (rest looked up from reference TRBV13 and TRBJ2-5): AAGVIQSPRHLIKEKRETATLKCYPIPRHDTVYWYQQGPGQDPQFLISFYEKMQSDKGSIPDRFSAQQFSDYHSELNMSSLELGDSALYFCASSLQGFGTANQETQYFGPGTRLLVL.

V is TRBV4-2 and J is TRBJ2-7; TRBD1 aligns across 7 bases. The germline V gene has CDR1 LGHNA and CDR2 YNFKEQ. V lost 1 base and J lost 2; bases outside the gene matches: 2. CDR3 length: 14 residues. The CDR3 sequence is CASSQGTGTYEQYF. In DNA, the CDR3 is TGTGCCAGCAGCCAAGGGACAGGAACCTACGAGCAGTACTTC.

The rearrangement links TRBV30 to TRBJ1-4; D is uncertain. This CDR3 is 12 amino acids long. V lost 5 bases and J lost 8, with 12 bases in between. Germline CDR1 reads GTSNPN; CDR2 reads SVGIG (reference sequence). The CDR3 sequence: CAWARTGEKLFF. CDR3 nucleotide sequence: TGTGCCTGGGCCAGGACTGGGGAAAAACTGTTTTTT.

In this sample, this clone turned up a few times. The chain joins TRBV6-5 to TRBJ1-3; a possible D gene is TRBD1 (6 bases). V was trimmed by 5 bases and J by 3 bases, leaving 14 bases between them. Germline V CDR1 and CDR2: MNHEY, SVGAGI. The CDR3 loop spans 15 amino acids. The CDR3 region is CASSHYRDLGNTIYF. In DNA, the CDR3 is TGTGCCAGCAGTCACTACAGGGACCTTGGAAACACCATATATTTT.

The chain carries TRBV20-1 and TRBJ1-1; 10 bases match TRBD1. V shed 3 bases and J 5 bases; nucleotides not matched to a gene: 15. The CDR3 loop spans 17 amino acids. Germline V CDR1 and CDR2: DFQATT, SNEGSKA (reference sequence). DNA of the CDR3: TGCAGTGCTAGTGGAGGGCGGGACAGGGGTAGTGAAACTGAAGCTTTCTTT. Amino acid sequence: CSASGGRDRGSETEAFF.

The chain has TRBV9 and TRBJ2-7; TRBD2 aligns across 9 bases. J gave up 2 bases and V 5 bases, and 8 bases lay outside the gene matches. The CDR3 is 15 residues long. In germline, CDR1 is SGDLS, CDR2 YYNGEE. CDR3 residues: CASSAGTSSPYEQYF. Here the CDR3 DNA reads TGTGCCAGCAGTGCTGGGACTAGCAGCCCCTACGAGCAGTACTTC.